This T cell receptor beta chain was sequenced during a study of T cells after somatic rescue of genetic block. Generated by immunoSEQ multiplex PCR, the TCRdb table keeps only in-frame clones and is missing some. The table lists roughly 92,000 clones, about 87% of them singletons. The CDR3 runs 12 residues. The germline V gene encodes CDR1 MGHRA and CDR2 YSYEKL. V lost 6 bases to trimming and J lost 4 bases, with 9 bases between them. This receptor was obtained from a woman aged 18-35 years. The sample taken for sequencing was peripheral blood mononuclear cells (PBMCs). The chain uses TRBV4-1 and TRBJ1-1; D is unclear. The CDR3: CASRQIGTEAFF. The CDR3 DNA reads as TGCGCCAGCAGACAGATAGGCACTGAAGCTTTCTTT.